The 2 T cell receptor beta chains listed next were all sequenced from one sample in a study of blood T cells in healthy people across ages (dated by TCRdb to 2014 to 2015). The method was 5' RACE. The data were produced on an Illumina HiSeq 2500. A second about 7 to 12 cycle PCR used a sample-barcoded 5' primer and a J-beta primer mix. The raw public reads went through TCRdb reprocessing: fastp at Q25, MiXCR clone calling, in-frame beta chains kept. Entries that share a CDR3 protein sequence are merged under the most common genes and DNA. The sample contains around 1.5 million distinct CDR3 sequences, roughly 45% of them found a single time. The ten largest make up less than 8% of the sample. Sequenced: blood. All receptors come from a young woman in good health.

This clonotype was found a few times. The CDR3 protein is CASSEVQGGEQFF. In nucleotides, the CDR3 is TGTGCCAGCAGCGAAGTACAGGGCGGTGAGCAGTTCTTC. The chain recombines TRBV7-7 with TRBJ2-1, with D possibly matching TRBD1 (6 bases). V lost 5 bases and J lost 9, with 14 bases in between. The CDR3 extends over 13 amino acids. CDR1 is SSHAT and CDR2 is FNYEAQ in the germline V gene (reference sequence).

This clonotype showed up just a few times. The CDR3 here is CASSWGTSGTDTQYF. In DNA form, the CDR3 reads TGCGCCAGCAGCTGGGGGACTAGCGGGACAGATACGCAGTATTTT. The chain links TRBV5-1 to TRBJ2-3, with 12 bases matching TRBD2. Trimming removed 3 bases from V and 3 bases from J; junction bases left unmatched: 2. Per germline, CDR1 SGHRS and CDR2 YFSETQ. The CDR3 has 15 amino acids.